The 30 T cell receptor beta chains below come from one sample, sequenced in a study of tumor-infiltrating lymphocytes in localized non-small cell lung cancer. TCRdb keeps only in-frame clones here, not all; method: immunoSEQ multiplex PCR. The table shows around 16,000 clones, with around 74% occurring only once. The specimen sequenced was lung tumor tissue. The origin of the receptors is a human donor with non-small cell lung cancer.

The chain is built from TRBV9 and TRBJ2-2; D may be TRBD1 (5 bases). Trimming removed 2 bases from V and 1 base from J, with 6 bases in between. Germline CDR1 is SGDLS and CDR2 is YYNGEE. This CDR3 has 14 amino acids. The DNA for the CDR3 is TGTGCCAGCAGCGTTACAGGGAACACCGGGGAGCTGTTTTTT. Its protein is CASSVTGNTGELFF.

V gene TRBV7-9 combines with J gene TRBJ2-1, with no clear D. The CDR3 loop spans 12 amino acids. The germline V and J ends were trimmed by 7 bases and 11 bases, with 15 bases remaining between them. Germline values: CDR1 SEHNR, CDR2 FQNEAQ (reference sequence). As DNA, the CDR3 is TGTGCCAGCACCCTGGCCGATCCGCAGCAGTTCTTC. This translates into CASTLADPQQFF.

V gene TRBV2 combines with J gene TRBJ1-2; TRBD1 matches at 10 bases. V lost 1 base, J lost 4 bases, and 3 bases stayed unmatched. The germline V gene has CDR1 SNHLY and CDR2 FYNNEI. The CDR3 runs 15 residues. CDR3 DNA: TGTGCCAGCAGTGAAGACGGACAGGGGGTCTATGGCTACACCTTC. Amino acids: CASSEDGQGVYGYTF.

Of note for this clone: An end of the junction does not agree with germline; a read error may underlie this. V is TRBV23-1 and J is TRBJ2-2; D may be TRBD1 or TRBD2 (5 bases each). TRBV23-1 belongs to the ORF category, with a function that is uncertain. The CDR3 has 17 amino acids. The CDR3 reads CARRPGRPLSRHRGAVF. CDR3 sequence (DNA): TGCGCCAGACGGCCGGGACGGCCCCTATCTCGACACCGGGGAGCTGTTTTT.

The chain links TRBV28 to TRBJ1-1, with D possibly matching TRBD1 (6 bases). The germline CDR1 and CDR2 sequences are MDHEN and SYDVKM. This CDR3 spans 16 amino acids. Trimming cost V 4 bases and J 1 base, with 16 bases left between them. The CDR3 DNA reads TGTGCCAGCAGTTCCACTTTTGGGACACAGAACACTGAAGCTTTCTTT. It encodes CASSSTFGTQNTEAFF.

The chain is built from TRBV4-1 and TRBJ1-4; TRBD1 is a possible D gene (6 bases). Germline V CDR1 and CDR2: MGHRA, YSYEKL. Trimming pared 1 base from V and 8 bases from J, leaving 14 bases between. The CDR3 has 15 amino acids. The CDR3 here is CASSQAAGVWEKLFF. The CDR3 nucleotides are TGCGCCAGCAGCCAAGCGGCAGGGGTATGGGAAAAACTGTTTTTT.

A few counts support this clone. The chain recombines TRBV30 with TRBJ2-2; D tentatively fits TRBD1 or TRBD2 (6 bases each). This CDR3 has 12 residues. Germline V gene lookup returns CDR1 GTSNPN and CDR2 SVGIG (reference sequence). CDR3 DNA: TGTGCAGGGGGGAAGGGCACCGGGGAGCTGTTTTTT. This sequence encodes CAGGKGTGELFF.

This chain joins TRBV28 and TRBJ1-6; D is unresolved. V lost 2 bases and J 5 bases, leaving 7 bases between the germline ends. This CDR3 spans 14 amino acids. The germline V gene encodes CDR1 MDHEN and CDR2 SYDVKM. As DNA, the CDR3 is TGTGCCAGCAGTTTAGAAGTTGATAATTCACCCCTCCACTTT. This encodes CASSLEVDNSPLHF.

The chain joins TRBV19 to TRBJ1-2, with TRBD1 matching 9 bases. This CDR3 has 15 residues. The ends lost 5 bases at V and 4 bases at J; junction bases unmatched: 8. Germline CDR1 reads LNHDA; CDR2 reads SQIVND (reference sequence). The CDR3 loop reads CASSPAGTGTYGYTF. In nucleotides, the CDR3 is TGTGCCAGTAGTCCAGCCGGGACAGGGACCTATGGCTACACCTTC.

The chain combines TRBV30 with TRBJ2-1; 11 bases fit TRBD2. CDR3 size: 15 residues. Germline V CDR1 and CDR2: GTSNPN, SVGIG (reference sequence). V lost 7 bases and J lost 4; bases outside the gene matches: 9. CDR3 in DNA: TGTGCCTTCATAAAACTAGCGGGAGCATACAATGAGCAGTTCTTC. The encoded protein is CAFIKLAGAYNEQFF.

The CDR3 nucleotides are TGCGCCAGCAGCTCCGGATGGGGGACAGACACAGATACGCAGTATTTT. Protein: CASSSGWGTDTDTQYF. This chain connects TRBV5-1 to TRBJ2-3; TRBD1 agrees at 7 bases. The CDR3 runs 16 residues. Trimming at V came to 3 bases and at J to 2 bases, leaving 9 bases not matched to a gene. Germline V gene lookup returns CDR1 SGHRS and CDR2 YFSETQ.

Only a few counts were recorded for this clone. The chain employs TRBV7-3 and TRBJ2-1; D might be TRBD2 (5 bases). Trimming removed 0 bases at V and 12 bases at J, with 12 bases between. In germline, CDR1 is SGHTA, CDR2 FQGTGA. The CDR3 has 13 residues. This CDR3 is CASSLTEAGRQFF. The CDR3 DNA is TGTGCCAGCAGCTTAACGGAGGCGGGTAGGCAGTTCTTC.

This clone was observed a single time. The chain links TRBV19 to TRBJ1-2; D is perhaps TRBD1 (6 bases). The CDR3 is made up of 13 amino acids. The germline V and J ends were trimmed by 4 bases and 4 bases, with 10 bases remaining between them. Germline assignment: CDR1 LNHDA and CDR2 SQIVND (reference sequence). The CDR3 coding sequence is TGTGCCAGTAGTACGGGGGCCCTCTATGGCTACACCTTC. Protein sequence: CASSTGALYGYTF.

This chain connects TRBV7-2 to TRBJ2-3; 12 bases map to TRBD2. The CDR3 covers 16 residues. The junction had 9 bases not matched to a gene; V was cut back by 6 bases and J by 5 bases. Germline loops: CDR1 SGHTA, CDR2 FQGNSA. The CDR3 spells CASSPSSGGAGDTQYF. In nucleotides, the CDR3 is TGTGCCAGCAGTCCTTCTAGCGGGGGGGCCGGAGATACGCAGTATTTT. The variable domain in full, with the rest retrieved from reference TRBV7-2 and TRBJ2-3, is GAGVSQSPSNKVTEKGKDVELRCDPISGHTALYWYRQSLGQGLEFLIYFQGNSAPDKSGLPSDRFSAERTGGSVSTLTIQRTQQEDSAVYLCASSPSSGGAGDTQYFGPGTRLTVL.

The chain couples TRBV30 to TRBJ1-1; D is unresolved. Trimming removed 2 bases from V and 3 bases from J, with 7 bases in between. CDR1 and CDR2 (germline): GTSNPN, SVGIG (reference sequence). The CDR3 runs 12 residues. The CDR3 reads CAWSRPYTEAFF. The DNA of the CDR3 is TGTGCCTGGAGTCGCCCTTACACTGAAGCTTTCTTT. The full variable domain, rest sourced from reference TRBV30 and TRBJ1-1, is SQTIHQWPATLVQPVGSPLSLECTVEGTSNPNLYWYRQAAGRGLQLLFYSVGIGQISSEVPQNLSASRPQDRQFILSSKKLLLSDSGFYLCAWSRPYTEAFFGQGTRLTVV.

The V and J genes are TRBV6-4 and TRBJ2-3, with D unresolved. The ends were cut back, 0 bases at V and 5 bases at J, with 6 bases in the middle. CDR3 length equals 13 residues. Germline lookup yields CDR1 MRHNA and CDR2 SNTAGT. The CDR3 loop is CASSDSSLDTQYF. CDR3 nucleotides: TGTGCCAGCAGTGACTCGAGCTTAGATACGCAGTATTTT.

The rearrangement links TRBV5-1 to TRBJ2-3, with 7 positions matching TRBD1. Germline V gene sequence: CDR1 SGHRS, CDR2 YFSETQ. V lost 5 bases, J lost 6 bases, and 9 bases stayed unmatched. This CDR3 comprises 14 residues. The CDR3 DNA reads TGCGCCAGCAGATCTGGACAGGCATCCGATACGCAGTATTTT. Translated: CASRSGQASDTQYF. Combining the CDR3 with reference TRBV5-1 and TRBJ2-3 gives the whole variable domain KAGVTQTPRYLIKTRGQQVTLSCSPISGHRSVSWYQQTPGQGLQFLFEYFSETQRNKGNFPGRFSGRQFSNSRSEMNVSTLELGDSALYLCASRSGQASDTQYFGPGTRLTVL.

The genes are TRBV30 and TRBJ2-3; D could derive from TRBD1 or TRBD2 (6 bases each). The CDR3 length is 13 residues. Trimming took off 7 bases at V and 6 bases at J, with 17 bases between the two ends. Germline CDR1 GTSNPN, CDR2 SVGIG (reference sequence). In DNA, the CDR3 is TGTGCCTTGGACAGTCCCGCGGGGGATACGCAGTATTTT. Encoded protein: CALDSPAGDTQYF.

The rearrangement joins TRBV29-1 to TRBJ2-3, with D perhaps given as TRBD1 or TRBD2 (6 bases each). The CDR3 length is 13 residues. CDR1 is SQVTM and CDR2 is ANQGSEA in the germline V gene. V was trimmed by 7 bases and J by 3 bases, leaving 14 bases between them. The CDR3 reads CSAVGGATDTQYF. CDR3 in DNA: TGCAGCGCCGTCGGGGGCGCAACAGATACGCAGTATTTT.

On this clone: Compared with germline, one end of the junction differs, possibly owing to a read error. The sample holds other DNA sequences that translate to the same CDR3. This chain connects TRBV6-5 to TRBJ1-1; D is perhaps TRBD1 (6 bases). The CDR3 is 14 residues long. Germline values: CDR1 MNHEY, CDR2 SVGAGI. CDR3 nucleotides: TGTGCCAGCAGTCCCCAGGGGAGAGGGACTGAAGCTTTTTTT. Translation gives CASSPQGRGTEAFF.

The table lists this clone with a few counts. The rearrangement uses TRBV5-8 and TRBJ2-7; D is uncertain. Germline V gene sequence: CDR1 SGHTS, CDR2 YDEGEE. There are 8 residues in the CDR3. Trimming removed 9 bases from V and 7 bases from J, with 5 bases in between. CDR3 region: CATHEQYF. The DNA for the CDR3 is TGTGCCACCCATGAGCAGTACTTC.

The chain recombines TRBV7-2 with TRBJ2-7, with 8 bases matching TRBD2. The CDR3 runs 14 residues. Germline values: CDR1 SGHTA, CDR2 FQGNSA. J lost 7 bases, V lost 9 bases, and 14 bases had no gene match. This chain's CDR3 is CASTPGSGGREQYF. CDR3 DNA sequence: TGTGCCAGTACCCCCGGTTCGGGGGGGCGTGAGCAGTACTTC. The entire variable domain, with the rest obtained from reference TRBV7-2 and TRBJ2-7, is as follows: GAGVSQSPSNKVTEKGKDVELRCDPISGHTALYWYRQSLGQGLEFLIYFQGNSAPDKSGLPSDRFSAERTGGSVSTLTIQRTQQEDSAVYLCASTPGSGGREQYFGPGTRLTVT.

V is TRBV27 and J is TRBJ2-2; D possibly corresponds to TRBD1 (6 bases). The CDR3 length is 14 residues. V lost 3 bases and J 9 bases, leaving 14 bases between the germline ends. The V gene's germline CDR1 is MNHEY and CDR2 SMNVEV (reference sequence). The CDR3 protein is CASSFRTGYRELFF. CDR3 coding DNA: TGTGCCAGCAGTTTCCGAACAGGGTACCGGGAGCTGTTTTTT.

CDR3 sequence reads: CASSDDRGEVETQYF. The CDR3 DNA reads TGTGCCAGCAGCGACGACAGGGGAGAAGTGGAGACCCAGTACTTC. J is TRBJ2-5 and V is TRBV7-8; 8 bases agree with TRBD1. CDR1 and CDR2 (germline): SGHVS, FQNEAQ. V was pared by 5 bases and J by 5 bases, with 10 bases of the junction left unmatched. CDR3 size: 15 residues.

Only a few counts were recorded for this clone. The chain combines TRBV14 with TRBJ2-1; TRBD2 matches 10 bases. With 2 bases clipped from V and 6 bases from J, the junction kept 4 bases outside the gene matches. Germline values: CDR1 SGHDN, CDR2 FVKESK. This CDR3 comprises 15 residues. CDR3 bases: TGTGCCAGCAGCCAAAGCGGGGGGGCCGGCAATGAGCAGTTCTTC. Translation: CASSQSGGAGNEQFF.

The gene calls are TRBV5-1 and TRBJ1-1, with TRBD1 as a possible D gene (6 bases). Trimming took 0 bases from V and 1 from J, leaving 10 bases between them. The CDR3 is 15 amino acids. The germline CDR1 and CDR2 sequences are SGHRS and YFSETQ. The CDR3 DNA sequence: TGCGCCAGCAGCTTGGAAGGGGGGGGGAACACTGAAGCTTTCTTT. Its protein product is CASSLEGGGNTEAFF.

The V gene is TRBV5-4, the J gene TRBJ2-7; tentatively, D is TRBD2 (5 bases). V lost 4 bases, J lost 5 bases, and 19 bases lay in between. This CDR3 is 15 amino acids long. The germline V gene has CDR1 SGHNT and CDR2 YYREEE (reference sequence). The CDR3 DNA is TGTGCCAGCAGCCGAGCGGTCTCGTCTGGAGACGAGCAGTACTTC. Translated: CASSRAVSSGDEQYF.

In its sample, this clone was seen once. This sequence joins TRBV9 and TRBJ1-1; D remains unclear. The V end lost 1 base, the J end lost 2 bases, and 9 bases lay between the germline ends. Germline CDR1 and CDR2: SGDLS and YYNGEE. The CDR3 covers 14 residues. The CDR3 DNA reads TGTGCCAGCAGCGTAATCCCCACCAACACTGAAGCTTTCTTT. Translation: CASSVIPTNTEAFF.

CDR3 region: CATSRKGGRGWDEKLFF. The CDR3 bases are TGTGCCACCAGCCGAAAGGGGGGTCGAGGGTGGGATGAAAAACTGTTTTTT. This chain uses TRBV21-1 with TRBJ1-4. TRBV21-1 is recorded as a pseudogene. This CDR3 is 17 amino acids long.

In its sample, this clone was seen a few times. The chain combines TRBV6-6 with TRBJ1-1; D is ambiguous. Germline-derived CDR1 and CDR2 are MNHNY and SVGAGI (reference sequence). CDR3 length: 15 residues. The V gene lost 6 bases and the J gene lost 7 bases, with 21 bases spanning the gap. For the CDR3, the DNA is TGTGCCAGCAGACCCTATCTGGACCAAGAGGGTGAAGCTTTCTTT. Its protein is CASRPYLDQEGEAFF.